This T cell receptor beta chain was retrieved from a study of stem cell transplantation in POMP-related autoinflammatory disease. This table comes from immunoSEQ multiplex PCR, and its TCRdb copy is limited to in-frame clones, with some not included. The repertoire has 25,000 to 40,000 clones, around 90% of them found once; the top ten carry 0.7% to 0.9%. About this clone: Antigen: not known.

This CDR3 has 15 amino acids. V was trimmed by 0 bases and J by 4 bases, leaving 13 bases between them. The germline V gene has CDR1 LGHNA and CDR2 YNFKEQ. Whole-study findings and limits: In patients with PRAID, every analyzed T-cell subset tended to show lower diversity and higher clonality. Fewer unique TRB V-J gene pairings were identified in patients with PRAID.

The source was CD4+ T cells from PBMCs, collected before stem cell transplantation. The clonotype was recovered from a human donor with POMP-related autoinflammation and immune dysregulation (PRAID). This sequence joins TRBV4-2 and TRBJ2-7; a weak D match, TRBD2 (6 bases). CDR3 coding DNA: TGTGCCAGCAGCCAAGATCCGGGAGCGTCGTACGAGCAGTACTTC. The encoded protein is CASSQDPGASYEQYF.